The next 10 T cell receptor beta chains were all read from a single sample in a study of post-analysis software for immune sequencing data. The study, taken as a whole, reports: Patients used roughly five TRBV segments, including TRBV5-6, TRBV5-1 and TRBV20-1, more often than controls.

These receptors' targets are unknown. Each TCR beta cDNA library carried unique molecular identifiers. TCRdb independently ran MiXCR on the PCR reads; one entry per CDR3 protein. The top ten clones hold roughly 4.9% of a sample with 650,000 to 850,000 distinct CDR3 sequences, approximately 44% of them seen once. Sequencing input: blood. These receptors came from a girl between 10 and 17 years old with multiple sclerosis.

V and J are TRBV5-6 and TRBJ1-2; 7 bases match TRBD1. V was pared by 1 base and J by 5 bases, with 5 bases of the junction left unmatched. This CDR3 has 14 residues. Germline CDR1 SGHDT, CDR2 YYEEEE. CDR3 sequence reads: CASSLRDRDYGYTF. The CDR3 DNA reads as TGTGCCAGCAGCTTGAGGGACAGAGATTATGGCTACACCTTC.

The V gene is TRBV6-5, the J gene TRBJ2-7; TRBD1 might be the D (6 bases). CDR3 length: 14 amino acids. In germline, CDR1 is MNHEY, CDR2 SVGAGI. V shed 10 bases and J shed 0 bases, with 16 bases lying between them. CDR3 in DNA: TGTGCCACGCTAACAGGGCCCGACTCCTACGAGCAGTACTTC. As protein: CATLTGPDSYEQYF.

The chain is built from TRBV29-1 and TRBJ1-4; possibly TRBD1 for D (6 bases). The germline V and J ends were trimmed by 6 bases and 4 bases, with 18 bases remaining between them. This CDR3 has 15 residues. In germline, CDR1 is SQVTM, CDR2 ANQGSEA. The CDR3 region is CSVNSVTGGNEKLFF. CDR3 nucleotide sequence: TGCAGCGTCAATTCTGTGACAGGAGGTAATGAAAAACTGTTTTTT.

The J gene is TRBJ2-5, the V gene TRBV7-2; 8 bases agree with TRBD2. The DNA end is more similar to TRBJ2-7, so the J call may be wrong. Germline V gene sequence: CDR1 SGHTA, CDR2 FQGNSA. The CDR3 extends over 15 amino acids. DNA of the CDR3: TGTGCCAGCAGCTTGGATAGCGGGGCGATCTACGAGCAGTACTTC. Translation gives CASSLDSGAIYEQYF.

The rearrangement uses TRBV20-1 and TRBJ2-1; 11 bases align to TRBD2. The CDR3 runs to 14 residues. V lost 5 bases to trimming and J lost 9 bases; unmatched junction nucleotides: 9. CDR1 and CDR2 from the germline V gene are DFQATT and SNEGSKA (reference sequence). The DNA of the CDR3 is TGCAGTGCTGACCTAGCGGGAGGAGGTGGTGAGCAGTTCTTC. Translation: CSADLAGGGGEQFF.

This clonotype appeared a few times. This rearrangement joins TRBV29-1 to TRBJ2-1; D unresolved. CDR1 and CDR2 (germline): SQVTM, ANQGSEA. V was cut by 5 bases and J by 6 bases, with 8 bases left in between. The CDR3 has 11 amino acids. CDR3 sequence: CSVYISNEQFF. CDR3 DNA: TGCAGCGTTTATATCAGCAATGAGCAGTTCTTC.

About this clonotype itself: This may come from a read error, since a much larger clone is one base off. The chain joins TRBV20-1 to TRBJ2-5, with TRBD2 matching over 11 bases. Per germline, CDR1 DFQATT and CDR2 SNEGSKA (reference sequence). The CDR3 is 18 amino acids. In nucleotides, the CDR3 is TGCAGTGCTGGAGATTTTGGGGGGACTAGCGGACCCCAAGAGACCCAGTACTTC. This sequence encodes CSAGDFGGTSGPQETQYF.

V and J are TRBV4-1 and TRBJ2-3; possibly TRBD2 for D (5 bases). There are 16 residues in the CDR3. Trimming removed 4 bases at V and 0 bases at J, with 14 bases between. Germline-derived CDR1 and CDR2 are MGHRA and YSYEKL. The CDR3 is CASSPNSVSSTDTQYF. In DNA form, the CDR3 reads TGCGCCAGCAGCCCAAATAGCGTCTCTAGCACAGATACGCAGTATTTT.

This chain joins TRBV7-9 and TRBJ2-5; D may be TRBD2 (6 bases). The J call may be faulty, since TRBJ2-7 better matches the DNA end. CDR3 size: 13 residues. Germline loops: CDR1 SEHNR, CDR2 FQNEAQ (reference sequence). This CDR3 reads CASSNGSSYEQYF. The CDR3 region has the DNA TGTGCCAGCAGCAACGGGAGTAGCTACGAGCAGTACTTC.

In its sample, this clonotype was seen a few times. The V call is TRBV4-1, the J call TRBJ2-3, with D uncertain. The germline gives CDR1 MGHRA, CDR2 YSYEKL. The CDR3 is made up of 12 amino acids. Trimming pared 0 bases from V and 5 bases from J, leaving 3 bases between. The CDR3 reads CASSQDQDTQYF. In DNA, the CDR3 is TGCGCCAGCAGCCAAGATCAAGATACGCAGTATTTT.